The 29 T cell receptor beta chains given below trace back to one sample, sequenced in a study of blood T cells in healthy people across ages. The authors ran a second PCR of roughly 7 to 11 cycles using a sample-barcoded 5' primer and a J-beta primer mix. Each CDR3 protein gets one entry after TCRdb re-called the 5' RACE reads with MiXCR. The sample has around 870,000 distinct CDR3 sequences, 29% seen once. What was sequenced was blood. The receptors derive from a woman at least 80 years old in good health.

The sample holds many counts of this clonotype. J is TRBJ2-5 and V is TRBV7-2; the D gene is possibly TRBD1 (6 bases). The CDR3 runs to 12 residues. Germline loops: CDR1 SGHTA, CDR2 FQGNSA. Trimming cost V 6 bases and J 5 bases, with 10 bases left between them. The CDR3 sequence is CASSGGRETQYF. CDR3 in DNA: TGTGCCAGCAGTGGGGGCAGGGAGACCCAGTACTTC.

The chain joins TRBV7-9 to TRBJ1-1; D perhaps matches TRBD1 (5 bases). CDR3 length: 15 residues. Germline lookup yields CDR1 SEHNR and CDR2 FQNEAQ (reference sequence). The V end was cut by 4 bases, the J end by 6 bases, with 18 bases between. The chain's CDR3 is CASSSGGSVWAEAFF. CDR3 in DNA: TGTGCCAGCAGCTCCGGGGGGTCTGTCTGGGCTGAAGCTTTCTTT.

Note on this clonotype: This may arise from a read error, as a much more abundant clone is one base away. This sequence joins TRBV7-8 and TRBJ2-7; D is possibly TRBD2 (5 bases). Germline values: CDR1 SGHVS, CDR2 FQNEAQ. The CDR3 is made up of 16 amino acids. Trimming pared 7 bases from V and 7 bases from J, leaving 26 bases between. Here the CDR3 DNA reads TGTGCCAGCACCACCCCGTCGGCTAGCTCCTACAATGAGCAGTACTTC. Encoded protein: CASTTPSASSYNEQYF. Drawing the rest from reference TRBV7-8 and TRBJ2-7, the complete variable domain is GAGVSQSPRYKVAKRGQDVALRCDPISGHVSLFWYQQALGQGPEFLTYFQNEAQLDKSGLPSDRFFAERPEGSVSTLKIQRTQQEDSAVYLCASTTPSASSYNEQYFGPGTRLTVT.

This clonotype was seen more than once but under ten times. This may be a read error, as it is one base from a much larger clone. The rearrangement links TRBV5-1 to TRBJ2-1; TRBD2 agrees at 7 bases. The J call may be incorrect, as the DNA end agrees better with TRBJ2-7. Germline assignment: CDR1 SGHRS and CDR2 YFSETQ. The CDR3 length is 15 residues. CDR3 loop: CASSDSGYSYNEQYF. The CDR3 DNA follows: TGCGCCAGCAGTGATAGCGGGTATTCCTACAATGAGCAGTACTTC.

The chain uses TRBV6-6 and TRBJ1-6, with unresolved D. From germline, CDR1 is MNHNY and CDR2 SVGAGI (reference sequence). The CDR3 sequence is 12 residues long. V lost 6 bases, J lost 6 bases, and 6 bases lay in between. CDR3 amino acids: CASSESNSPLHF. The CDR3 DNA is TGTGCCAGCAGCGAGTCTAATTCACCCCTCCACTTT.

This clonotype was detected ten times or more. The chain has TRBV7-2 and TRBJ2-7; tentative D call: TRBD1 (6 bases). Trimming cost V 5 bases and J 5 bases, with 13 bases left between them. Germline V gives CDR1 SGHTA, CDR2 FQGNSA. There are 13 residues in the CDR3. Here the CDR3 reads CASSPLTGNEQYF. CDR3 nucleotides: TGTGCCAGCAGCCCACTTACAGGGAACGAGCAGTACTTC. The whole variable domain, remainder taken from reference TRBV7-2 and TRBJ2-7, is GAGVSQSPSNKVTEKGKDVELRCDPISGHTALYWYRQSLGQGLEFLIYFQGNSAPDKSGLPSDRFSAERTGGSVSTLTIQRTQQEDSAVYLCASSPLTGNEQYFGPGTRLTVT.

The table lists this clonotype with many counts. CDR3 sequence reads: CASSESPYGYTF. In nucleotides, the CDR3 is TGTGCCAGCAGTGAGAGCCCCTATGGCTACACCTTC. The rearrangement joins TRBV2 to TRBJ1-2; D is ambiguous. The V gene's germline CDR1 is SNHLY and CDR2 FYNNEI. The CDR3 extends over 12 amino acids. V dropped 3 bases and J dropped 4 bases, with 6 bases sitting between them.

Notes on this clonotype: This may stem from a read error, because a much larger clone lies one nucleotide away. The V call is TRBV5-1, the J call TRBJ2-6, with D uncertain. The CDR3 covers 15 residues. CDR1 and CDR2 (germline): SGHRS, YFSETQ. V was cut by 0 bases and J by 6 bases, with 10 bases left in between. The chain's CDR3 is CASSLGTAKANVLTF. DNA of the CDR3: TGCGCCAGCAGCTTGGGCACAGCCAAGGCCAACGTCCTGACTTTC.

This clonotype has ten or more counts. This chain's CDR3 is CSVEDRSSRGMGYTF. In nucleotides, the CDR3 is TGCAGCGTTGAAGATCGTAGCTCCAGGGGGATGGGCTACACCTTC. J is TRBJ1-2 and V is TRBV29-1; the match to TRBD1 covers 7 bases. CDR1 and CDR2 (germline): SQVTM, ANQGSEA. The CDR3 has 15 amino acids. The J segment lost 8 bases and the V segment lost 0 bases, leaving 12 bases of the junction unmatched.

This clonotype was seen a handful of times. Being one base from a much bigger clone, this may be a read error. This sequence joins TRBV4-2 and TRBJ2-5; D is unresolved. The CDR3 totals 12 residues. Looked up from germline, CDR1 is LGHNA and CDR2 is YNFKEQ. Trimming took 0 bases from V and 11 from J, leaving 10 bases between them. The CDR3 spells CASSQERDEQYF. CDR3 nucleotide sequence: TGTGCCAGCAGCCAAGAAAGGGATGAGCAGTACTTC.

There are many counts of this clonotype. The chain has TRBV27 and TRBJ2-3, with 8 nucleotides matching TRBD2. J lost 0 bases, V lost 2 bases, and 7 bases had no gene match. The CDR3 has 17 residues. Germline CDR1 MNHEY, CDR2 SMNVEV (reference sequence). CDR3 region: CASSLAGGLRSTDTQYF. CDR3 coding DNA: TGTGCCAGCAGTTTAGCGGGGGGACTACGGAGCACAGATACGCAGTATTTT.

On this clonotype: One end of the junction fails to match germline, which may point to a read error. V and J are TRBV7-2 and TRBJ1-6; TRBD1 might be the D (5 bases). Germline CDR1 SGHTA, CDR2 FQGNSA. The CDR3 length is 15 residues. CDR3 protein: CASSPGPGADSPPHF. CDR3 DNA: TGTGCCAGCAGCCCAGGGCCAGGTGCGGATTCACCCCCCCACTTT.

The chain links TRBV20-1 to TRBJ1-1; TRBD1 matches at 8 bases. There are 14 residues in the CDR3. Trimming removed 4 bases from V and 3 bases from J; junction bases left unmatched: 7. Germline assignment: CDR1 DFQATT and CDR2 SNEGSKA (reference sequence). CDR3 region: CSATVTGGDTEAFF. The CDR3 nucleotides read TGCAGTGCTACGGTAACAGGGGGGGACACTGAAGCTTTCTTT.

This clonotype occurred a few times. This may stem from a read error, because a much larger clone lies one nucleotide away. This chain uses TRBV6-5 with TRBJ1-2, with D unclear. Trimming cost V 5 bases and J 5 bases, with 15 bases left between them. The CDR3 spans 14 residues. Germline CDR1 reads MNHEY; CDR2 reads SVGAGI. The CDR3 DNA follows: TGTGCCAGCAGTACAAAAGGCATGGGATATGGCTACACCTTC. Translated: CASSTKGMGYGYTF.

Notes on this clonotype: This may be a read error, as it is one base from a much larger clone. The genes are TRBV29-1 and TRBJ2-1, with 11 bases identical to TRBD1. The CDR3 spans 14 residues. Germline V gives CDR1 SQVTM, CDR2 ANQGSEA. The CDR3, as DNA: TGCGGCGTTGATGATGGGACAGGGGGAAATGAGCAGTTCTTC. It yields the protein CGVDDGTGGNEQFF.

This clonotype was observed at least ten times. This chain connects TRBV27 to TRBJ2-7; 11 positions agree with TRBD1. Losses at the gene ends were 3 bases for V and 6 bases for J; bases not matched to a gene: 7. This CDR3 comprises 15 residues. In germline, CDR1 is MNHEY, CDR2 SMNVEV (reference sequence). The CDR3 spells CASSLWTGGTSEQYF. The CDR3 DNA is TGTGCCAGCAGTTTGTGGACAGGGGGCACATCCGAGCAGTACTTC.

This chain joins TRBV20-1 and TRBJ1-1; 7 positions agree with TRBD1. CDR3 length: 13 amino acids. CDR1 is DFQATT, CDR2 SNEGSKA, per germline (reference sequence). V lost 5 bases, J lost 5 bases, and 8 bases stayed unmatched. DNA for the CDR3: TGCAGTGCTGAGGGGGCCGTAAGGACTGAAGCTTTCTTT. Translating it yields CSAEGAVRTEAFF.

This clonotype was counted between two and nine times. The chain couples TRBV11-2 to TRBJ1-1; no clear D gene. CDR3 length equals 14 residues. Germline CDR1 SGHAT, CDR2 FQNNGV. The V gene lost 8 bases and the J gene lost 4 bases, with 17 bases spanning the gap. For the CDR3, the DNA is TGTGCCAGCTCGGGGAGGGCCCTGAGCACTGAAGCTTTCTTT. It specifies CASSGRALSTEAFF.

This clonotype appeared many times. The chain is built from TRBV5-1 and TRBJ2-3; TRBD2 matches at 11 bases. The CDR3 consists of 16 residues. Trimming at V came to 2 bases and at J to 9 bases, leaving 11 bases not matched to a gene. From germline, CDR1 is SGHRS and CDR2 YFSETQ. The CDR3 sequence is CASSLMTSGDPRTQYF. The CDR3 nucleotides read TGCGCCAGCAGCTTAATGACTAGCGGGGACCCACGAACGCAGTATTTT.

The V call is TRBV12-2, the J call TRBJ1-2; the DNA was not used to check the table's D call, TRBD1. TRBV12-2 represents a pseudogene. The CDR3 covers 13 residues. CDR3 nucleotides: TGTGCAAGTCGCTTAGCGCTGGGGGATGGCTACACCTTC. Protein product: CASRLALGDGYTF.

This chain joins TRBV20-1 and TRBJ2-5; D could derive from TRBD1 or TRBD2 (6 bases each). V lost 0 bases and J 0 bases, leaving 11 bases between the germline ends. Germline CDR1 DFQATT, CDR2 SNEGSKA (reference sequence). The CDR3 has 15 amino acids. The CDR3 here is CSARDGGRYQETQYF. The DNA of the CDR3 is TGCAGTGCTAGAGATGGGGGGCGGTACCAAGAGACCCAGTACTTC.

Points on this clonotype: A much larger clone differs from this one at a single base, so this may be a read error. Since no conserved phenylalanine or tryptophan closes the CDR3, a read error is the likely cause. The chain uses TRBV3-1 and TRBJ2-4, with D unresolved. V lost 2 bases and J 0 bases, leaving 5 bases between the germline ends. CDR1 and CDR2 from the germline V gene are LGHDT and YNNKEL (reference sequence). This CDR3 spans 14 amino acids. The CDR3 DNA reads TGTGCCAGCAGCCAATACGGAGCCAAAAACATTCAGTACTTA. Encoded protein: CASSQYGAKNIQYL.

This clonotype was found many times. The chain uses TRBV5-1 and TRBJ2-3, with a tentative D call TRBD2 (6 bases). Trimming removed 3 bases at V and 2 bases at J, with 13 bases between. CDR1 and CDR2 (germline): SGHRS, YFSETQ. This CDR3 is 15 amino acids long. CDR3 sequence: CASSSGSFPTDTQYF. In nucleotides, the CDR3 is TGCGCCAGCAGCTCCGGGAGTTTTCCCACAGATACGCAGTATTTT.

The rearrangement links TRBV4-3 to TRBJ1-4; D unresolved. The CDR3 is 15 residues long. V lost 2 bases, J lost 6 bases, and 13 bases lay in between. Germline V CDR1 and CDR2: LGHNA, YSLEER. The CDR3 loop reads CASSQKADRDEKLFF. The CDR3 bases are TGCGCCAGCAGCCAAAAAGCGGACCGCGATGAAAAACTGTTTTTT.

This clonotype was found a few times. V is TRBV6-2 or TRBV6-3 and J is TRBJ1-1; no definite D call. Trimming cost V 4 bases and J 1 base, with 10 bases left between them. This CDR3 has 14 amino acids. Per germline, CDR1 MNHEY and CDR2 SVGEGT. The chain's CDR3 is CASSSPNGNTEAFF. The CDR3, as DNA: TGTGCCAGCAGTTCACCTAACGGGAACACTGAAGCTTTCTTT.

This clonotype was detected a few times. A much larger clone is a single base away; this may be a read error. V is TRBV12-3 or TRBV12-4 and J is TRBJ2-3; no clear D gene. This CDR3 spans 14 amino acids. The CDR3 DNA reads TGTGCCAGCAGACGGAAAGAGGTTTCAGATGCGCAGTATTTT. Translating it yields CASRRKEVSDAQYF.

The chain links TRBV11-2 to TRBJ2-4; TRBD2 aligns across 9 bases. Germline V lookup: CDR1 SGHAT, CDR2 FQNNGV. The J segment lost 13 bases and the V segment lost 5 bases, leaving 33 bases of the junction unmatched. The CDR3 sequence is 21 residues long. This CDR3 reads CASSPQGGTSGQMGALLEQYF. The CDR3 region has the DNA TGTGCCAGCAGCCCCCAAGGTGGTACTAGCGGGCAGATGGGGGCCTTACTTGAGCAGTACTTC.

On this clonotype: This may be a read error: a much more frequent sequence differs by one nucleotide. This rearrangement joins TRBV12-3 or TRBV12-4 to TRBJ2-3; D call uncertain. There are 15 residues in the CDR3. Trimming cost V 0 bases and J 6 bases, with 13 bases left between them. The CDR3 region has the DNA TGTGCCAGCAGTTTAGCGGTAGTAGGCTGGGATACGCAGTATTTT. This gives the protein CASSLAVVGWDTQYF.

In DNA form, the CDR3 reads TGTGCCAGCAGTCCTACGACAGGGGGTGGGCTGTTTTTT. Translating gives CASSPTTGGGLFF. The rearrangement joins TRBV12-3 or TRBV12-4 to TRBJ2-2, with 9 bases that match TRBD1. The V gene end was trimmed by 5 bases and the J gene end by 13 bases; junction bases not matched to a gene: 8. This CDR3 spans 13 amino acids.